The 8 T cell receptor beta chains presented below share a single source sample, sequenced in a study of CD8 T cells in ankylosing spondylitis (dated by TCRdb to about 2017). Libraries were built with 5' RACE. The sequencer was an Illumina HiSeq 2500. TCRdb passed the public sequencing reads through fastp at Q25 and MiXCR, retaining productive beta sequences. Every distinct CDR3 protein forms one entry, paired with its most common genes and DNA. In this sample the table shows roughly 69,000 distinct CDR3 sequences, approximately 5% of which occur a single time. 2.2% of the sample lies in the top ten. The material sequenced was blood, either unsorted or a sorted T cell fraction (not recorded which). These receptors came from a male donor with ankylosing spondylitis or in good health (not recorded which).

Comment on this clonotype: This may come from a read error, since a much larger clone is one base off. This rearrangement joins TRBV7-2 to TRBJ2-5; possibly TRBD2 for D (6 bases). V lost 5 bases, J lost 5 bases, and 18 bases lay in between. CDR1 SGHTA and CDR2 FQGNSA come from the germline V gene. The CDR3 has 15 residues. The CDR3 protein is CASSPNNGGGETQYF. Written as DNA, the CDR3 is TGTGCCAGCAGCCCCAACAACGGGGGTGGGGAGACCCAGTACTTC.

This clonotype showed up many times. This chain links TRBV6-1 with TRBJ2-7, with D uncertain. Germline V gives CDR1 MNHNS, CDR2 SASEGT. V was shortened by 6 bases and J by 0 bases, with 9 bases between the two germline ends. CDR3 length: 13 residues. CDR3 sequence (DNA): TGTGCCAGCAGAAGGGCGGTCTCCTACGAGCAGTACTTC. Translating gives CASRRAVSYEQYF.

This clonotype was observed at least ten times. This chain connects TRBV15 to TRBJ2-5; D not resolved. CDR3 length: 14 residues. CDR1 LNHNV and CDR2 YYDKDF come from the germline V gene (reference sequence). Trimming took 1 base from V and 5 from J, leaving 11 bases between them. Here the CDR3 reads CATSRVLNSETQYF. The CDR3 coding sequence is TGTGCCACCAGCAGAGTACTCAATTCGGAGACCCAGTACTTC.

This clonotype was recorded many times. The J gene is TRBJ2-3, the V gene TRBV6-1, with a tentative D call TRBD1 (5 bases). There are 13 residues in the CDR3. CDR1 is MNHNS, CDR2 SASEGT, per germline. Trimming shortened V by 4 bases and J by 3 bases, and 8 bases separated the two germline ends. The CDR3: CASSVSGTDTQYF. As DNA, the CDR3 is TGTGCCAGCAGTGTCTCAGGGACAGATACGCAGTATTTT.

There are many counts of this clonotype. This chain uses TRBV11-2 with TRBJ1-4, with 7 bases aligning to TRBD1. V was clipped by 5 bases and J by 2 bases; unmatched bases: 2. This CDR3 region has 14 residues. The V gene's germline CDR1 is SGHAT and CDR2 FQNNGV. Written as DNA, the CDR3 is TGTGCCAGCAGCCCGGACAGGACTAATGAAAAACTGTTTTTT. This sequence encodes CASSPDRTNEKLFF.

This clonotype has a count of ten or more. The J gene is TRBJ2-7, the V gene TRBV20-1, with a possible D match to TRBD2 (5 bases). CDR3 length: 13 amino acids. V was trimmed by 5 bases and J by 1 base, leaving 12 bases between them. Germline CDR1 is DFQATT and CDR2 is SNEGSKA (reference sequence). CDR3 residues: CSARRTDSYEQYF. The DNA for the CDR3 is TGCAGTGCTCGCCGGACTGATTCCTACGAGCAGTACTTC.

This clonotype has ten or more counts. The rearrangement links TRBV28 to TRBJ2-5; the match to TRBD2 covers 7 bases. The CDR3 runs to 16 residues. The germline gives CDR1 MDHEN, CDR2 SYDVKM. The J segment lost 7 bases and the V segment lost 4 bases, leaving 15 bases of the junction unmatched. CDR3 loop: CASSSPASGAAGTQYF. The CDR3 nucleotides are TGTGCCAGCAGTTCCCCCGCAAGCGGGGCCGCTGGGACCCAGTACTTC.

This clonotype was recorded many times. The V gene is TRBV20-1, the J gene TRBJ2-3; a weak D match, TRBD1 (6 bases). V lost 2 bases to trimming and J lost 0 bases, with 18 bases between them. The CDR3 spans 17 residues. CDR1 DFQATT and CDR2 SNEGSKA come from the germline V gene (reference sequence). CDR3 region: CSARPLDSLLSTDTQYF. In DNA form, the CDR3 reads TGCAGTGCTAGACCCCTGGACAGTCTCTTGAGCACAGATACGCAGTATTTT.